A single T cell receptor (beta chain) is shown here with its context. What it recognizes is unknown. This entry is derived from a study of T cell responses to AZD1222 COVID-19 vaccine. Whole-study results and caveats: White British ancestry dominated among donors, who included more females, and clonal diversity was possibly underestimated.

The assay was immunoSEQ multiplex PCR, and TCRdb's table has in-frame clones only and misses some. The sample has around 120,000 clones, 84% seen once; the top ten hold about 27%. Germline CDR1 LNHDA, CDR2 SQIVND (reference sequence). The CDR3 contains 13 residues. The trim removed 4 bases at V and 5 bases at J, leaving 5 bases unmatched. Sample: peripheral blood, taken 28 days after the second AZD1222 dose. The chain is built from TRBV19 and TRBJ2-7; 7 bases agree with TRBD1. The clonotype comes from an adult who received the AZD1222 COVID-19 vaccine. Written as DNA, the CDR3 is TGTGCCAGTAGTAACACAGGGGTCCACGAGCAGTACTTC. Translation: CASSNTGVHEQYF.